The rows below give T cell receptor beta chains drawn from one sample of a study of T cells in Graves' hyperthyroidism and ophthalmopathy. One entry per CDR3 protein results from TCRdb running MiXCR on the multiplex PCR reads. The table shows under 300,000 distinct CDR3 sequences, with approximately 15% occurring only once. Sequencing was carried out using blood. The receptors here all came from a woman in her thirties or forties with Graves' hyperthyroidism that later progressed to Graves' ophthalmopathy. The CDR3 runs from the conserved cysteine through the conserved F or W. The D gene is left open where the match is weak. A clone size is listed for some rows: how often the clone was seen (once, few, many), or a class if it is expanded.

V gene	clone size	D gene	J gene	CDR3 length	CDR3 DNA	CDR3 protein
TRBV28	many	TRBD1	TRBJ1-2	15	TGTGCCAGCACTCCTCGGGTGGGACAGGGGTTGGGCTACACCTTC	CASTPRVGQGLGYTF
TRBV6-1	many	.	TRBJ2-3	19	TGTGCCAGCAAGGAACCACTCCGTCCTAAAACTAGAACAACAGATACGCAGTATTTT	CASKEPLRPKTRTTDTQYF
TRBV27	many	.	TRBJ2-2	14	TGTGCCAGCAGTTTACTTATTGACACCGGGGAGCTGTTTTTT	CASSLLIDTGELFF
TRBV20-1	.	.	TRBJ2-1	15	TGCAGTGCTAGGAGACAGTTGAGCTCCTACAATGAGCAGTTCTTC	CSARRQLSSYNEQFF
TRBV9	many	.	TRBJ1-1	13	TGTGCCAGCAGCGTAGGAATGAACACTGAAGCTTTCTTT	CASSVGMNTEAFF
TRBV18	many	TRBD2	TRBJ2-1	16	TGTGCCAGCTCACCTGGAGGACTAGCGGGAAGGTATGAGCAGTTCTTC	CASSPGGLAGRYEQFF
TRBV28	many	.	TRBJ1-3	16	TGTGCCAGCATTTCCCACCCGGACTCGGAGGGAAACACCATATATTTT	CASISHPDSEGNTIYF
TRBV19	many	.	TRBJ2-7	13	TGTGCCAGTAGTTTCGCGGTGGCCTACGAGCAGTACTTC	CASSFAVAYEQYF
TRBV15	many	.	TRBJ1-1	14	TGTGCCACCAGCAGGTCCTCGGTCTCCGCTGAAGCTTTCTTT	CATSRSSVSAEAFF
TRBV11-2	.	TRBD2	TRBJ2-7	18	TGTGCCAGCAGCCGCACGGGGACTAGCGGGACTAGCTCCTACGAGCAGTACTTC	CASSRTGTSGTSSYEQYF
TRBV6-1	many	.	TRBJ2-6	16	TGTGCCAGCAGGTTGGACATTATCTCTGGGGCCAACGTCCTGACTTTC	CASRLDIISGANVLTF
TRBV5-1	many	.	TRBJ2-7	13	TGCGCCAGCAGCCCTCCGGTAGACCACGAGCAGTACTTC	CASSPPVDHEQYF
TRBV3-1	few	TRBD1	TRBJ2-7	15	TGTGCCAGCAGCGGGACAGGTGCCCCCTCCTACGAGCAGTACTTC	CASSGTGAPSYEQYF
TRBV10-3	many	.	TRBJ1-1	13	TGTGCCATCTCCACAGGAATGAACACTGAAGCTTTCTTT	CAISTGMNTEAFF
TRBV5-1	many	.	TRBJ1-1	11	TGCGCCAGCATTTATCAAACGGCAGCTTTCTTT	CASIYQTAAFF
TRBV7-3	many	.	TRBJ2-3	13	TGTGCCAGCAGCAAAAGCAGGGTAGATACGCAGTATTTT	CASSKSRVDTQYF
TRBV7-2	.	.	TRBJ2-3	13	TGTGCCAGCAGCTTAAGCCCCCCGAATACGCAGTATTTT	CASSLSPPNTQYF
TRBV29-1	many	.	TRBJ2-2	13	TGCAGCGCTTATGACCCGAGCGGCGGGGAGCTGTTTTTT	CSAYDPSGGELFF
TRBV5-1	many	.	TRBJ1-3	13	TGCGCCAGCAGGGACGGCCTCGGAAACACCATATATTTT	CASRDGLGNTIYF
TRBV5-1	many	TRBD1	TRBJ2-2	17	TGCGCCAGCAGCCCCGAACAGGGGGCGGCGAACACCGGGGAGCTGTTTTTT	CASSPEQGAANTGELFF
TRBV5-4	.	TRBD2	TRBJ2-1	16	TGTGCCAGCAGCTCCGGACTAGCGGAACACTACAATGAGCAGTTCTTC	CASSSGLAEHYNEQFF
TRBV30	few	.	TRBJ2-1	15	TGTGCCCTGGGCACCTTCATCCCCTCCTACAATGAGCAGTTCTTC	CALGTFIPSYNEQFF
TRBV9	many	.	TRBJ1-6	15	TGTGCCAGCAGCGTAGATCCCGGTGTAAGGACACCCCTCCACTTT	CASSVDPGVRTPLHF
TRBV10-3	.	.	TRBJ2-3	14	TGTGCCATCAGGGAGGGGATGTTCACAGGTACGCAGTATTTT	CAIREGMFTGTQYF
TRBV10-2	few	TRBD1	TRBJ2-3	16	TGCGCCAGCAGTGACCCGACAGGGTCCCTCACAGATACGCAGTATTTT	CASSDPTGSLTDTQYF
TRBV12-3/TRBV12-4	.	TRBD2	TRBJ2-1	14	TGTGCCAGCAGTTTAGCGAGGACTAGCGATGAGCAGTTCTTC	CASSLARTSDEQFF
TRBV4-1	.	.	TRBJ2-2	17	TGCGCCAGCAGCCAAGATCGGGCCAGGGGTAACACCGGGGAGCTGTTTTTT	CASSQDRARGNTGELFF
TRBV9	few	.	TRBJ1-5	15	TGTGCCAGCAGCGTAGCCGGACACCTCAATCAGCCCCAGCATTTT	CASSVAGHLNQPQHF
TRBV20-1	many	TRBD2	TRBJ2-3	16	TGCAGTGCTAGGGGGACTAGCGGGAGGAACACAGATACGCAGTATTTT	CSARGTSGRNTDTQYF
TRBV2	many	.	TRBJ1-4	13	TGTGCCAGCAGGAGAGGAGCGGATGAAGAACTGTTTTTT	CASRRGADEELFF
TRBV5-1	many	TRBD1	TRBJ2-7	15	TGCGCCAGCAGCTACCGACAGGGATACGTCTACGAGCAGTACTTC	CASSYRQGYVYEQYF
TRBV7-9	many	.	TRBJ2-1	15	TGTGCCAGCAGCTTAAACAGCCCCTCCTCCGGTGAGCAGTTCTTC	CASSLNSPSSGEQFF
TRBV28	many	.	TRBJ1-5	14	TGTGCCGGGAAATCAGCTGGGGTCTATCAGCCCCAGCATTTT	CAGKSAGVYQPQHF
TRBV27	many	.	TRBJ1-6	14	TGTGCCAGCAGTTTCAGGAGTTATAATTCACCCCTCCACTTT	CASSFRSYNSPLHF
TRBV11-2	many	.	TRBJ2-5	15	TGTGCCAGCAGCTTAGCAGGACAGAACCAAGAGACCCAGTACTTC	CASSLAGQNQETQYF
TRBV19	many	TRBD1	TRBJ1-2	13	TGTGCCAGTACTGCGGACAGGGGTTATGGCTACACCTTC	CASTADRGYGYTF